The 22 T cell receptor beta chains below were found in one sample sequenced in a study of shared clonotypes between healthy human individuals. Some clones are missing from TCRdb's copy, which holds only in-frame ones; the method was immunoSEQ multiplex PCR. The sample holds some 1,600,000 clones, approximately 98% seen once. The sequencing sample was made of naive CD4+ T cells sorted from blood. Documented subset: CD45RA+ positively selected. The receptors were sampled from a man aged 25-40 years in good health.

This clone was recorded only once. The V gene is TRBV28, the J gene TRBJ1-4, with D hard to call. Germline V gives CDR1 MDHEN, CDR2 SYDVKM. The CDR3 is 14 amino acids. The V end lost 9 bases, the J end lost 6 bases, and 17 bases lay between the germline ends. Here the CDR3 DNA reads TGTGCCAGTTCCTTTAGGGCTTGGGATGAAAAACTGTTTTTT. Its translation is CASSFRAWDEKLFF.

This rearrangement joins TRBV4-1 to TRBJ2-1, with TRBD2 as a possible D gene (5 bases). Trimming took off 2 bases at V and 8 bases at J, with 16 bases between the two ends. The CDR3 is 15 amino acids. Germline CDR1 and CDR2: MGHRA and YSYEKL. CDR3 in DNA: TGCGCCAGCAGCCAACGGCGGGCAAATTCGCATGAGCAGTTCTTC. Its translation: CASSQRRANSHEQFF.

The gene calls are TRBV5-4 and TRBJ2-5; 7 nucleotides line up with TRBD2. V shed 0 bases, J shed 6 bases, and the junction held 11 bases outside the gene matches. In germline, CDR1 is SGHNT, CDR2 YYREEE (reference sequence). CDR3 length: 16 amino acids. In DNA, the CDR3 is TGTGCCAGCAGCTTGGTTTCGCTGCGGGGGAGAAAGACCCAGTACTTC. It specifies CASSLVSLRGRKTQYF.

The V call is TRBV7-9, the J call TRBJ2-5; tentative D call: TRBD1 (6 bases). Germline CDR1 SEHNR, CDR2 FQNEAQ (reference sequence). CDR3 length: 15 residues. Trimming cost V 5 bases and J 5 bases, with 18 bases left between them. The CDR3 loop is CASSNQQGAEETQYF. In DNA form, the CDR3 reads TGTGCCAGCAGCAACCAACAGGGCGCCGAGGAGACCCAGTACTTC.

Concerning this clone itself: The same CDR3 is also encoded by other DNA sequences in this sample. This CDR3 is CASSPLSGSYNEQFF. CDR3 coding DNA: TGTGCCAGCTCACCACTAAGCGGGAGCTACAATGAGCAGTTCTTC. The chain employs TRBV18 and TRBJ2-1; 8 bases are shared with TRBD2. CDR3 size: 15 residues. Germline V gene lookup returns CDR1 KGHSH and CDR2 LQKENI. J lost 3 bases, V lost 1 base, and 2 bases had no gene match. Drawing the rest from reference TRBV18 and TRBJ2-1, the complete variable domain is NAGVMQNPRHLVRRRGQEARLRCSPMKGHSHVYWYRQLPEEGLKFMVYLQKENIIDESGMPKERFSAEFPKEGPSILRIQQVVRGDSAAYFCASSPLSGSYNEQFFGPGTRLTVL.

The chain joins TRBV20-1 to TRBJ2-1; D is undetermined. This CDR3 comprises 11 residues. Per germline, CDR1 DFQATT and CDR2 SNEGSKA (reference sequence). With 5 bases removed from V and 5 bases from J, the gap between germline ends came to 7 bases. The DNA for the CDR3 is TGCAGTGCTGAAGGGCACAATGAGCAGTTCTTC. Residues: CSAEGHNEQFF.

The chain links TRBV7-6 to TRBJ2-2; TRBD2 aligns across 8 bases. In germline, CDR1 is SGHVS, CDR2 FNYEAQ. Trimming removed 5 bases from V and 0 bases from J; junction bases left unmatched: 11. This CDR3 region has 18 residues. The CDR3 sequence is CASSRAGGGYANTGELFF. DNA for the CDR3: TGTGCCAGCAGCCGAGCCGGGGGGGGCTACGCGAACACCGGGGAGCTGTTTTTT.

The DNA for the CDR3 is TGCAGCCTCGTGGGGGCTGGGGTCGGGGAGACCCAGTACTTC. Protein sequence: CSLVGAGVGETQYF. The chain uses TRBV29-1 and TRBJ2-5, with D possibly TRBD1 on 6 matching bases. CDR1 is SQVTM and CDR2 is ANQGSEA in the germline V gene. V was pared by 8 bases and J by 5 bases, with 21 bases between. The CDR3 contains 14 residues.

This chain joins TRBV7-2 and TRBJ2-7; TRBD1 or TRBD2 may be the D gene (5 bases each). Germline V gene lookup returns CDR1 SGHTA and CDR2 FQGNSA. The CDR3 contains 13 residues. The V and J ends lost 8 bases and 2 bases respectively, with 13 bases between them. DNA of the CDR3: TGTGCCAGCTCAAGGCCGGGGCCCTACGAGCAGTACTTC. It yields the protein CASSRPGPYEQYF.

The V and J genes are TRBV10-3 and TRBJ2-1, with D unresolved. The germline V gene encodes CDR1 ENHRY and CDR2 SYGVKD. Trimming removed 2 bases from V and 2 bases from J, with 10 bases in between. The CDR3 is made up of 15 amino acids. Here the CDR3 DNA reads TGTGCCATCAGTGAGATAGTGGGTCCCTACAATGAGCAGTTCTTC. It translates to CAISEIVGPYNEQFF.

The CDR3 DNA sequence: TGTGCCAGCAGCTCTAACAGTATTTCCAATGAGCAGTTCTTC. Its protein product is CASSSNSISNEQFF. The chain employs TRBV5-4 and TRBJ2-1; no reliable D call. Trimming took off 3 bases at V and 6 bases at J, with 13 bases between the two ends. The CDR3 consists of 14 residues. Germline values: CDR1 SGHNT, CDR2 YYREEE (reference sequence).

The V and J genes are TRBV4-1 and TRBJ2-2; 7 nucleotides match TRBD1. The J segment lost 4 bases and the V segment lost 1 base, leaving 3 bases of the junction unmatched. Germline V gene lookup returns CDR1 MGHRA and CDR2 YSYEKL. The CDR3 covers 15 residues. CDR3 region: CASSQVGQITGELFF. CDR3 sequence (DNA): TGCGCCAGCAGCCAAGTGGGACAGATCACCGGGGAGCTGTTTTTT.

CDR3 sequence: CASSGGGASTDTQYF. CDR3 bases: TGTGCCAGCAGCGGTGGGGGGGCTAGCACAGATACGCAGTATTTT. This rearrangement joins TRBV5-4 to TRBJ2-3; tentative D call: TRBD2 (7 bases). Per germline, CDR1 SGHNT and CDR2 YYREEE (reference sequence). CDR3 length: 15 residues. V lost 4 bases, J lost 0 bases, and 12 bases lay in between.

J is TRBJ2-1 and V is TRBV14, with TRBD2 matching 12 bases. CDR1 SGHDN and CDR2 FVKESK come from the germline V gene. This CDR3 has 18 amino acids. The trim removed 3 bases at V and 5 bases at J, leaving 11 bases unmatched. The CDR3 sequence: CASSHLAGGPFLDNEQFF. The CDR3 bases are TGTGCCAGCAGCCACCTAGCGGGAGGGCCGTTTTTGGACAATGAGCAGTTCTTC.

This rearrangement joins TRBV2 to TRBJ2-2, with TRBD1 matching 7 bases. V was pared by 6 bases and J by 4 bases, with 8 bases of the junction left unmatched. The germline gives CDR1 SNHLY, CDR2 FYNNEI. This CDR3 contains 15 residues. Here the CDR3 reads CASSYRDRVTGELFF. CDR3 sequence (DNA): TGTGCCAGCAGCTACCGGGACAGAGTCACCGGGGAGCTGTTTTTT.

CDR3 sequence reads: CATSRTSGSHNEQFF. CDR3 in DNA: TGTGCCACCAGCCGGACTAGCGGGAGCCACAATGAGCAGTTCTTC. V gene TRBV15 combines with J gene TRBJ2-1, with 13 positions matching TRBD2. Germline V gene data show CDR1 as LNHNV and CDR2 as YYDKDF (reference sequence). V was clipped by 5 bases and J by 5 bases; unmatched bases: 3. The CDR3 runs to 15 residues.

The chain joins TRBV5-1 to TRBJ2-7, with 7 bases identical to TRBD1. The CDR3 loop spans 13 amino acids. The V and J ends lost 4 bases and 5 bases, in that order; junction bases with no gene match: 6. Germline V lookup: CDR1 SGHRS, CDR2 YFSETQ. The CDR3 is CASSPDRAHEQYF. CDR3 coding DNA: TGCGCCAGCAGCCCAGACAGGGCCCACGAGCAGTACTTC.

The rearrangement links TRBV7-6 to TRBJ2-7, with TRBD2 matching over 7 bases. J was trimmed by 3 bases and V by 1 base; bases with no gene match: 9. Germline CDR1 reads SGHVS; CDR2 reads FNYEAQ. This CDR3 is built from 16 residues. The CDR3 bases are TGTGCCAGCAGCTTAGTCTCTAGCGGAGAACTCTACGAGCAGTACTTC. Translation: CASSLVSSGELYEQYF.

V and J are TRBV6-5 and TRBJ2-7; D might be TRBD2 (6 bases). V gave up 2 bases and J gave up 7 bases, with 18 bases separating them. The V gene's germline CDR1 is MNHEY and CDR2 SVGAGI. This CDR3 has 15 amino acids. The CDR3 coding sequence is TGTGCCAGCAGTTACAATGTCGGGAGCCGAGGGGAGCAGTACTTC. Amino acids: CASSYNVGSRGEQYF.

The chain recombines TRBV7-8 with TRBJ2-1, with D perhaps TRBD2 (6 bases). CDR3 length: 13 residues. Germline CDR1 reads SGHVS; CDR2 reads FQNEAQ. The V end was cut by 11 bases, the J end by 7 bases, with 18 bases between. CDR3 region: CACSPGVVNEQFF. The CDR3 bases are TGTGCCTGTAGCCCGGGGGTCGTAAATGAGCAGTTCTTC.

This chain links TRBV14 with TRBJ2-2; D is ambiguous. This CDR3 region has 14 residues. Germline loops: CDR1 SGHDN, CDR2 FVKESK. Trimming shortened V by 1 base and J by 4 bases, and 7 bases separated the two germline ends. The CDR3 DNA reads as TGTGCCAGCAGCCAAGTTATAGGCACCGGGGAGCTGTTTTTT. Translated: CASSQVIGTGELFF.

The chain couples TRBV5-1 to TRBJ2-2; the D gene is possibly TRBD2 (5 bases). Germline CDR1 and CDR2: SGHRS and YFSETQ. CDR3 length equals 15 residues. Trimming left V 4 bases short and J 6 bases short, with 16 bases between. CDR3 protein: CASSPPLAGAGELFF. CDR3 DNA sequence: TGCGCCAGCAGCCCACCCCTAGCAGGAGCCGGGGAGCTGTTTTTT.